The entry below gives a single T cell receptor (beta chain) sequence along with its context. The junction departs from germline at one end; a sequencing error may be responsible. How the authors handled the data: Amplified reference gene primers provided the basis for estimating nucleated cell counts. Sequencing used immunoSEQ multiplex PCR; TCRdb keeps in-frame clones, though not all of them. V, J and clone size are those of that table, while D and trimming were read from the DNA. The data hold some 350,000 clones, with about four fifths observed a single time. The data belong to a study of blood T cell repertoires in COVID-19. On the study more broadly: Sites across the United States, Italy and Spain contributed samples from acute and convalescent COVID-19. In each case, the material was cDNA or gDNA derived from T cells, B-cell-depleted T cells, or PBMCs.

CDR1 MDHEN and CDR2 SYDVKM come from the germline V gene. The CDR3 has 13 amino acids. V gene TRBV28 combines with J gene TRBJ1-2, with 7 bases identical to TRBD1. Sequenced input: peripheral blood. The TCR comes from a man aged 30 to 45 with active or convalescent COVID-19. CDR3 DNA: TGTGCCAGCAGTTTATCCCTGCAGGGGGAGTACTCCTTC. Amino acids: CASSLSLQGEYSF.